This entry concerns a single TCR beta chain. The germline CDR1 and CDR2 sequences are MNHEY and SMNVEV (reference sequence). The V end lost 8 bases, the J end lost 5 bases, and 15 bases lay between the germline ends. This CDR3 has 13 amino acids. The sample originates from a study of blood T cell repertoires in COVID-19. At the level of the study: Sites across the United States, Italy and Spain contributed samples from acute and convalescent COVID-19.

Repertoires were generated with immunoSEQ multiplex PCR, while TCRdb's copy carries only in-frame clones and drops some. The table has over 200,000 clones, roughly 77% seen once. The receptor's source is a man in his forties or fifties who had recovered from COVID-19. The V gene is TRBV27, the J gene TRBJ2-5, with a possible D match to TRBD2 (5 bases). The sample was PBMCs or T cells enriched from blood (not recorded which). CDR3 DNA sequence: TGTGCCAGCGCGAGGGTGGGGTGGGAGACCCAGTACTTC. Protein sequence: CASARVGWETQYF.